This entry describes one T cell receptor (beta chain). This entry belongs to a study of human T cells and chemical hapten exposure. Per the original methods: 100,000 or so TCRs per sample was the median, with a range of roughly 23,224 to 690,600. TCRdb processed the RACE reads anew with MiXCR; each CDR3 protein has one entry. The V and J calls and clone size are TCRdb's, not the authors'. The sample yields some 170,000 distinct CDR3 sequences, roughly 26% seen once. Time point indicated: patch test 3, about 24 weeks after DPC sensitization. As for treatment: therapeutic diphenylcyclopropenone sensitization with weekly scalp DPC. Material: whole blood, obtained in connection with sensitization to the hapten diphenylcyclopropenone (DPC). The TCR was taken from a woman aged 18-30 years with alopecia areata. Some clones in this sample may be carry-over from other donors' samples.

Here the CDR3 reads CASSQVADGSYEQYF. CDR3 in DNA: TGCGCCAGCAGCCAAGTTGCGGACGGATCCTACGAGCAGTACTTC. This chain connects TRBV4-3 to TRBJ2-7; D is unresolved. Germline V gene sequence: CDR1 LGHNA, CDR2 YSLEER. The CDR3 has 15 amino acids. Between the trimmed V and J ends, which lost 1 base and 1 base, there was a span of 11 bases.